The 17 T cell receptor beta chains below come from one sample, sequenced in a study of blood T cell repertoires in COVID-19. TCRdb's copy holds only in-frame clones and misses some; the assay was immunoSEQ multiplex PCR. Here the sample spans 150,000 to 250,000 clones, 85% to 95% being singletons. The sequencing sample was made of peripheral blood. These receptors came from a man aged 30-40 years with COVID-19, enrolled during active disease.

The chain is built from TRBV27 and TRBJ1-6, with 7 bases aligning to TRBD1. The CDR3 extends over 16 amino acids. In germline, CDR1 is MNHEY, CDR2 SMNVEV (reference sequence). V lost 5 bases and J lost 7; bases outside the gene matches: 11. CDR3 nucleotides: TGTGCCAGCAGTCCTCTAGAGGGGGCGCGGAATTCACCCCTCCACTTT. It encodes CASSPLEGARNSPLHF.

The genes are TRBV2 and TRBJ1-1, with 8 positions matching TRBD1. The junction had 3 bases not matched to a gene; V was cut back by 6 bases and J by 0 bases. The germline gives CDR1 SNHLY, CDR2 FYNNEI. The CDR3 extends over 14 amino acids. This CDR3 is CASRGQDLNTEAFF. CDR3 in DNA: TGTGCCAGCAGGGGACAGGATTTGAACACTGAAGCTTTCTTT.

The rearrangement links TRBV5-1 to TRBJ2-7; TRBD1 agrees at 7 bases. From germline, CDR1 is SGHRS and CDR2 YFSETQ. V was clipped by 4 bases and J by 7 bases; unmatched bases: 17. The CDR3 length is 16 residues. In nucleotides, the CDR3 is TGCGCCAGCAGCCCTTCAACAGGGGTACCTCCCGCGGAGCAGTACTTC. This codes for CASSPSTGVPPAEQYF.

The V call is TRBV7-6, the J call TRBJ2-3, with D perhaps TRBD1 (7 bases). The CDR3 contains 16 residues. V was trimmed by 5 bases and J by 2 bases, leaving 17 bases between them. The germline V gene has CDR1 SGHVS and CDR2 FNYEAQ. CDR3 nucleotides: TGTGCCAGCAGCGCGGGGCCAGGGGGGCACACAGATACGCAGTATTTT. This encodes CASSAGPGGHTDTQYF.

The rearrangement joins TRBV5-1 to TRBJ2-7; 7 positions match TRBD2. The germline V gene has CDR1 SGHRS and CDR2 YFSETQ. Trimming cost V 4 bases and J 1 base; bases outside gene matches: 8. This CDR3 is 15 amino acids long. CDR3 sequence (DNA): TGCGCCAGCAGCGACCCCGGGGGGAATTCCTACGAGCAGTACTTC. Translating it yields CASSDPGGNSYEQYF.

This clone has only one observation. J is TRBJ2-7 and V is TRBV27, with D maybe TRBD2 (6 bases). Germline loops: CDR1 MNHEY, CDR2 SMNVEV (reference sequence). The V gene lost 8 bases and the J gene lost 3 bases, with 14 bases spanning the gap. The CDR3 consists of 13 residues. This CDR3 is CASGPLALYEQYF. CDR3 nucleotides: TGTGCCAGCGGACCACTAGCCCTCTACGAGCAGTACTTC.

The rearrangement joins TRBV4-2 to TRBJ1-1; 8 bases match TRBD1. This CDR3 spans 15 amino acids. J lost 3 bases, V lost 4 bases, and 7 bases had no gene match. CDR1 is LGHNA, CDR2 YNFKEQ, per germline. CDR3 loop: CASSLGTGGDTEAFF. The CDR3, as DNA: TGTGCCAGCAGCCTGGGGACAGGAGGGGACACTGAAGCTTTCTTT.

This chain links TRBV3-1 (or the pseudogene TRBV3-2) with TRBJ1-2, with D maybe TRBD1 (6 bases). V was shortened by 4 bases and J by 6 bases, with 15 bases between the two germline ends. The CDR3 covers 14 residues. From germline, CDR1 is LGHDT and CDR2 YNNKEL (reference sequence). CDR3 nucleotides: TGTGCCAGCAGCCCCAGACAGGCCGATCATGGCTACACCTTC. Residues: CASSPRQADHGYTF.

The chain employs TRBV27 and TRBJ1-4; a possible D gene is TRBD1 (6 bases). Trimming left V 3 bases short and J 8 bases short, with 13 bases between. CDR3 length: 14 amino acids. Germline V lookup: CDR1 MNHEY, CDR2 SMNVEV (reference sequence). The CDR3: CASSFLGGREKLFF. In DNA, the CDR3 is TGTGCCAGCAGTTTTTTAGGGGGAAGGGAAAAACTGTTTTTT.

CDR3 sequence reads: CAWSVGRGPGNTIYF. In DNA, the CDR3 is TGTGCCTGGAGTGTAGGCAGGGGGCCTGGAAACACCATATATTTT. The gene calls are TRBV30 and TRBJ1-3; 8 nucleotides match TRBD1. CDR1 and CDR2 (germline): GTSNPN, SVGIG (reference sequence). This CDR3 is 15 amino acids long. V was clipped by 0 bases and J by 2 bases; unmatched bases: 3. Complete variable domain (other parts from reference TRBV30 and TRBJ1-3): SQTIHQWPATLVQPVGSPLSLECTVEGTSNPNLYWYRQAAGRGLQLLFYSVGIGQISSEVPQNLSASRPQDRQFILSSKKLLLSDSGFYLCAWSVGRGPGNTIYFGEGSWLTVV.

J is TRBJ1-5 and V is TRBV5-1, with D tentatively TRBD1 (5 bases). Trimming stripped 4 bases from V and 1 base from J, with 15 bases between. This CDR3 spans 16 amino acids. From germline, CDR1 is SGHRS and CDR2 YFSETQ. CDR3 amino acids: CASSPDSSSSNQPQHF. CDR3 DNA: TGCGCCAGCAGCCCCGACAGTTCCTCCAGCAATCAGCCCCAGCATTTT.

The CDR3 nucleotides read TGTGCCAGCAGCTTGGGGACAGGGGGCGAGGGCCAGCCCCAGCATTTT. It codes for CASSLGTGGEGQPQHF. The chain joins TRBV5-5 to TRBJ1-5; 11 positions agree with TRBD1. J lost 7 bases, V lost 0 bases, and 6 bases had no gene match. Germline V gene lookup returns CDR1 SGHKS and CDR2 YYEKEE (reference sequence). CDR3 size: 16 residues.

The chain's CDR3 is CASSPQGADTEAFF. CDR3 in DNA: TGTGCCAGCAGCCCACAGGGGGCAGACACTGAAGCTTTCTTT. The chain links TRBV6-5 to TRBJ1-1; TRBD1 matches 9 bases. Losses at the gene ends were 6 bases for V and 3 bases for J; bases not matched to a gene: 5. Germline-derived CDR1 and CDR2 are MNHEY and SVGAGI. The CDR3 extends over 14 amino acids.

The V gene is TRBV19, the J gene TRBJ2-5, with TRBD2 as a possible D gene (6 bases). The CDR3 covers 12 residues. V was shortened by 9 bases and J by 4 bases, with 12 bases between the two germline ends. Germline CDR1 and CDR2: LNHDA and SQIVND (reference sequence). The CDR3 spells CASGTPSETQYF. As DNA, the CDR3 is TGTGCCAGCGGGACTCCCTCAGAGACCCAGTACTTC.

This clone was detected once. The rearrangement joins TRBV9 to TRBJ2-1; 7 nucleotides agree with TRBD1. The CDR3 loop spans 16 amino acids. Germline trimming cut 2 bases from V and 0 bases from J; bases unmatched to any gene: 5. The germline CDR1 and CDR2 sequences are SGDLS and YYNGEE. The CDR3 loop reads CASSVNRGSSYNEQFF. In DNA form, the CDR3 reads TGTGCCAGCAGCGTGAACAGGGGAAGCTCCTACAATGAGCAGTTCTTC.

CDR3 bases: TGTGCCAGTAGTATACCAACAGGGCGGGCTGAAGCTTTCTTT. It codes for CASSIPTGRAEAFF. The chain carries TRBV19 and TRBJ1-1, with a weak D call TRBD1 (6 bases). Trimming pared 2 bases from V and 6 bases from J, leaving 13 bases between. The CDR3 is made up of 14 amino acids. Germline V lookup: CDR1 LNHDA, CDR2 SQIVND (reference sequence).

The chain is built from TRBV11-2 and TRBJ1-1, with 7 positions matching TRBD1. CDR1 is SGHAT and CDR2 is FQNNGV in the germline V gene. V trimming: 5 bases; J trimming: 4 bases; junction bases outside the gene matches: 7. The length of the CDR3 is 14 residues. The CDR3 is CASSLTRGPTEAFF. The CDR3 region has the DNA TGTGCCAGCAGCCTGACGAGGGGGCCCACTGAAGCTTTCTTT.